This T cell receptor (beta chain) was observed in a study of blood T cell repertoires in COVID-19 (TCRdb year 2020). For context, the study as a whole: Samples from collaborators originated in the United States, Italy and Spain and spanned both the acute and convalescent phases of COVID-19. The prospective study material was composed of cDNA or gDNA derived from T cells, B-cell-depleted T cells, or PBMCs. The dataset comprised deeply sampled blood TCRbeta repertoires from subjects exposed to, actively infected with, or recovered from COVID-19. The repertoires were released in a freely available public database meant as a resource for research on the immune response to SARS-CoV-2. Samples came from the ongoing ImmuneRACE study (first 160 participants) plus 1,254 subjects from 6 global collaborators. A de-identified subject ID, COVID-19 status, age in years and sex were almost always included in the sample metadata. HLA class I and class II types, where available, came from metadata supplied by the sample provider rather than from assay-based typing.

TCRbeta CDR3 regions were amplified from genomic DNA by means of the immunoSEQ Assay, a bias-controlled multiplex PCR. Turning to the authors' computational methods: Within the assay, amplification of reference gene primers was used to estimate how many nucleated cells each sample contained. Sequence reads were collapsed and filtered to measure the absolute abundance of every unique TCRbeta CDR3 rearrangement. For each sample, productive Simpson clonality was calculated by taking the square root of Simpson's diversity index across productive rearrangements. Drawn from immuneACCESS, this table holds only the in-frame rearrangements with V and J called that TCRdb kept. Clones are partly lost; checked studies trace under half to an unresolved V gene and leave the rest unexplained. V, J and clone size were drawn from that table, and D and trimming were deduced from the DNA. The sample data list more than 150,000 clones, and around 79% of these were observed just once. Approximately 27% of the sample comes from the top ten.

Relative to germline, V is missing 6 bases and J is missing 6 bases, with 8 bases of the junction outside any gene match. There are 14 amino acids in the CDR3, from cysteine to phenylalanine inclusive. The only DNA kept is the CDR3, 42 bases in frame from the first base. CDR1 MDHEN and CDR2 SYDVKM are derived from the germline V gene. Results the study describes overall, beyond this receptor: The amount of clinical and demographic metadata varied by source and participant and was provided uncurated.

In regard to this clone: This receptor's antigen is unknown. Per-nucleotide qualities are absent, and no much larger clonotype sits a single base away.

Each collaborating institution followed its own protocols to collect whole blood in K2EDTA tubes. Collaborator samples were shipped for TCRbeta analysis as frozen whole blood, isolated PBMCs, or DNA extracted from either sample type. The rearranged segments are TRBV28 and TRBJ1-2; 9 central nucleotides agree with TRBD1. This receptor was obtained from an older woman with acute or convalescent COVID-19. Sequenced input: peripheral blood. The DNA reads TGTGCCAGCAGCCAGGGGGACAGGGATCATGGCTACACCTTC. The encoded protein is CASSQGDRDHGYTF.